Following are 23 T cell receptor beta chains from one sample sequenced in a study of identical twins. One entry per CDR3 protein results from TCRdb running MiXCR on the 5' RACE reads. The repertoire holds about 690,000 distinct CDR3 sequences, roughly 6.2% seen once, with about 2% in the top ten. Material: naive T cells sorted from blood. Receptor source: a man younger than 35 in good health.

This clonotype has a handful of counts. The chain combines TRBV20-1 with TRBJ2-6; 7 nucleotides match TRBD1. Losses at the gene ends were 5 bases for V and 0 bases for J; bases not matched to a gene: 7. Looked up from germline, CDR1 is DFQATT and CDR2 is SNEGSKA (reference sequence). This CDR3 has 16 amino acids. The CDR3 sequence is CSAVDRTRSGANVLTF. CDR3 in DNA: TGCAGTGCTGTGGACAGGACCCGCTCTGGGGCCAACGTCCTGACTTTC.

This clonotype was counted at least ten times. V gene TRBV28 combines with J gene TRBJ2-7, with TRBD1 identical over 8 bases. The CDR3 extends over 14 amino acids. Trimming cost V 8 bases and J 6 bases; bases outside gene matches: 12. Germline V lookup: CDR1 MDHEN, CDR2 SYDVKM. The CDR3 sequence: CASSAGGPPGEQYF. The CDR3 DNA is TGTGCCAGCTCAGCAGGGGGCCCCCCTGGCGAGCAGTACTTC.

The table lists this clonotype with a few counts. CDR3 DNA sequence: TGTGCCAGCAGTGTGGCACTAGCGGGGAGCGATACCTACAATGAGCAGTTCTTC. Protein: CASSVALAGSDTYNEQFF. The gene calls are TRBV2 and TRBJ2-1; TRBD2 matches 10 bases. V shed 4 bases and J 2 bases; nucleotides not matched to a gene: 11. The germline V gene encodes CDR1 SNHLY and CDR2 FYNNEI. This CDR3 is built from 18 residues.

This clonotype came up a few times. The gene calls are TRBV2 and TRBJ2-1; possibly TRBD1 for D (5 bases). V dropped 2 bases and J dropped 4 bases, with 9 bases sitting between them. The CDR3 spans 14 residues. CDR1 and CDR2 from the germline V gene are SNHLY and FYNNEI. CDR3 sequence reads: CASSEWAGYNEQFF. In DNA form, the CDR3 reads TGTGCCAGCAGTGAATGGGCAGGGTACAATGAGCAGTTCTTC.

J is TRBJ2-7 and V is TRBV21-1. TRBV21-1 is described as a pseudogene. The CDR3 contains 15 residues. The CDR3, as DNA: TGTGCCAGCAGCAACAAAAGGTTCCTACATTACGAGCAGTACGTC. It specifies CASSNKRFLHYEQYV.

This clonotype has only a few counts. CDR3 region: CASSPGTRFGTDTQYF. DNA of the CDR3: TGTGCCAGCAGCCCCGGGACTAGATTCGGCACAGATACGCAGTATTTT. This sequence joins TRBV11-2 and TRBJ2-3, with 8 bases fitting TRBD2. Germline lookup yields CDR1 SGHAT and CDR2 FQNNGV. The CDR3 is made up of 16 amino acids. The V and J ends lost 5 bases and 1 base, in that order; junction bases with no gene match: 8.

This clonotype was seen many times. This chain connects TRBV6-2 or TRBV6-3 to TRBJ1-1; maybe TRBD1 (6 bases). The CDR3 covers 13 residues. Germline loops: CDR1 MNHEY, CDR2 SVGEGT. The V end lost 6 bases, the J end lost 1 base, and 9 bases lay between the germline ends. In DNA form, the CDR3 reads TGTGCCAGCAGCAAGACAGGGAACACTGAAGCTTTCTTT. This translates into CASSKTGNTEAFF.

This clonotype occurred a few times. This chain uses TRBV11-2 with TRBJ2-2; 12 bases are a match to TRBD2. The CDR3 sequence is 19 residues long. The V gene end was trimmed by 6 bases and the J gene end by 1 base; junction bases not matched to a gene: 12. Germline loops: CDR1 SGHAT, CDR2 FQNNGV. The CDR3 DNA reads as TGTGCCAGCAGACCCTTGCCCAGGACTAGCGGGAAGAACACCGGGGAGCTGTTTTTT. This gives the protein CASRPLPRTSGKNTGELFF. Filled out from reference TRBV11-2 and TRBJ2-2, the complete variable domain reads EAGVAQSPRYKIIEKRQSVAFWCNPISGHATLYWYQQILGQGPKLLIQFQNNGVVDDSQLPKDRFSAERLKGVDSTLKIQPAKLEDSAVYLCASRPLPRTSGKNTGELFFGEGSRLTVL.

This clonotype was counted a few times. V usage is TRBV7-2 and J usage is TRBJ2-7; D gene unclear. CDR3 length: 13 amino acids. CDR1 is SGHTA, CDR2 FQGNSA, per germline. Between the trimmed V and J ends, which lost 1 base and 6 bases, there was a span of 10 bases. CDR3 in amino acids: CASSLGGSTEQYV. DNA for the CDR3: TGTGCCAGCAGCTTAGGAGGCTCGACCGAGCAGTACGTC.

J is TRBJ2-2 and V is TRBV21-1. TRBV21-1 is marked as a pseudogene. CDR3 size: 13 residues. CDR3 residues: CASGPVDTGELFF. The DNA of the CDR3 is TGTGCCAGCGGACCAGTAGACACCGGGGAGCTGTTTTTT.

The CDR3 spells CSARTGSGMFYNEQFF. CDR3 nucleotides: TGCAGTGCTAGGACGGGTAGCGGGATGTTTTACAATGAGCAGTTCTTC. The chain combines TRBV20-1 with TRBJ2-1; 8 nucleotides agree with TRBD2. The CDR3 length is 16 residues. Germline CDR1 is DFQATT and CDR2 is SNEGSKA (reference sequence). The trim removed 3 bases at V and 4 bases at J, leaving 11 bases unmatched.

The chain couples TRBV21-1 to TRBJ2-7; the table names TRBD1, a call not compared with the DNA. TRBV21-1 has pseudogene status. This CDR3 spans 17 amino acids. CDR3 in amino acids: CASGDRAQSSYSYEQYV. In DNA, the CDR3 is TGTGCCAGCGGCGACAGGGCCCAGAGCTCTTACTCCTACGAGCAGTACGTC.

This clonotype appeared many times. This chain uses TRBV5-1 with TRBJ2-5; no clear D gene. CDR1 SGHRS and CDR2 YFSETQ come from the germline V gene. The CDR3 is 12 residues long. Trimming cost V 2 bases and J 9 bases, with 11 bases left between them. The DNA of the CDR3 is TGCGCCAGCAGCTTCGGGCCCAGTGCCCAGTACTTC. Translating it yields CASSFGPSAQYF. The whole variable domain, filled in from reference TRBV5-1 and TRBJ2-5, reads KAGVTQTPRYLIKTRGQQVTLSCSPISGHRSVSWYQQTPGQGLQFLFEYFSETQRNKGNFPGRFSGRQFSNSRSEMNVSTLELGDSALYLCASSFGPSAQYFGPGTRLLVL.

This clonotype was observed at least ten times. J is TRBJ2-2 and V is TRBV24-1; possibly TRBD2 for D (5 bases). V lost 1 base and J 0 bases, leaving 8 bases between the germline ends. The CDR3 length is 16 residues. Germline CDR1 is KGHDR and CDR2 is SFDVKD. The CDR3 is CATSDFYGTNTGELFF. CDR3 DNA sequence: TGTGCCACCAGTGATTTCTACGGGACGAACACCGGGGAGCTGTTTTTT.

The rearrangement links TRBV30 to TRBJ2-1; D possibly corresponds to TRBD2 (6 bases). Trimming took off 4 bases at V and 6 bases at J, with 19 bases between the two ends. The V gene's germline CDR1 is GTSNPN and CDR2 SVGIG (reference sequence). The CDR3 loop spans 15 amino acids. The CDR3 region is CAWTPGRSPSNEQFF. The CDR3 coding sequence is TGTGCCTGGACCCCGGGGAGGAGTCCCTCCAATGAGCAGTTCTTC.

This clonotype was counted between two and nine times. The V gene is TRBV7-2, the J gene TRBJ1-6, with D possibly being TRBD1 (6 bases). CDR3 length: 13 amino acids. The germline V gene encodes CDR1 SGHTA and CDR2 FQGNSA. V was trimmed by 1 base and J by 12 bases, leaving 10 bases between them. Here the CDR3 reads CASSLGQGIPLHF. CDR3 coding DNA: TGTGCCAGCAGCTTAGGCCAGGGGATACCCCTCCACTTT.

This clonotype has at least ten counts. The gene calls are TRBV29-1 and TRBJ1-4; no reliable D call. Trimming took off 6 bases at V and 4 bases at J, with 12 bases between the two ends. CDR1 SQVTM and CDR2 ANQGSEA come from the germline V gene. There are 13 residues in the CDR3. This CDR3 is CSVSPGFNEKLFF. The DNA for the CDR3 is TGCAGCGTGTCACCGGGATTTAATGAAAAACTGTTTTTT.

This chain connects TRBV12-3 or TRBV12-4 to TRBJ2-4, with a weak D call TRBD1 (6 bases). V was pared by 3 bases and J by 6 bases, with 12 bases between. The CDR3 consists of 14 residues. The CDR3 nucleotides are TGTGCCAGCAGTTTTTCTGGGGGCCGAAACATTCAGTACTTC. It translates to CASSFSGGRNIQYF.

The rearrangement links TRBV29-1 to TRBJ1-2, with D uncertain. V lost 4 bases and J 1 base, leaving 13 bases between the germline ends. The CDR3 sequence is 14 residues long. The germline CDR1 and CDR2 sequences are SQVTM and ANQGSEA. CDR3 amino acids: CSVVSEINNYGYTF. The CDR3 DNA reads as TGCAGCGTTGTCTCAGAAATCAATAACTATGGCTACACCTTC.

As concerns this clonotype: The germline gene is not matched at one end of the junction; a read error may be the cause. This chain joins TRBV12-5 and TRBJ2-3, with 10 bases identical to TRBD2. CDR3 length equals 18 residues. Per the germline V gene, CDR1 is LGHNT and CDR2 is FRNRAP. The CDR3 DNA reads TGTGCTAGTGGTTTGACGGAGCGGGAGGGCCCTAGCATAGATACGCAGTATTTT. Residues: CASGLTEREGPSIDTQYF.

This clonotype has ten or more counts. The chain links TRBV12-3 or TRBV12-4 to TRBJ2-1; a weak D match, TRBD1 (5 bases). The CDR3 runs to 14 residues. V lost 8 bases and J 1 base, leaving 12 bases between the germline ends. CDR3 coding DNA: TGTGCCAGCCGATTAGGGGATTCCTACAATGAGCAGTTCTTC. Amino acids: CASRLGDSYNEQFF.

This clonotype came up many times. The chain is built from TRBV7-2 and TRBJ2-7; D unclear. Per germline, CDR1 SGHTA and CDR2 FQGNSA. This CDR3 has 12 residues. The ends were cut back, 2 bases at V and 6 bases at J, with 8 bases in the middle. CDR3 DNA: TGTGCCAGCAGCTTACCTGGACCCGAGCAGTACTTC. It specifies CASSLPGPEQYF.

In this sample, this clonotype turned up many times. This chain joins TRBV10-3 and TRBJ2-1; TRBD2 agrees at 12 bases. The CDR3 length is 20 residues. Germline V CDR1 and CDR2: ENHRY, SYGVKD. Germline trimming cut 3 bases from V and 0 bases from J; bases unmatched to any gene: 12. CDR3 loop: CAISDNTGTSGSSSYNEQFF. In nucleotides, the CDR3 is TGTGCCATCAGTGATAATACCGGGACTAGCGGGTCTAGCTCCTACAATGAGCAGTTCTTC.